This T cell receptor (beta chain) stems from a study of T cells expressing NK-cell markers. Study-wide findings and caveats: Dominant NKG2C+ clonotypes were found to form about 1.0-7.5% of CD8+ T cells in several donors.

The CDR3 spans 15 residues. The germline gives CDR1 LGHDT, CDR2 YNNKEL (reference sequence). Concerning this clonotype: The antigen is undetermined.

TCRdb re-called the 5' RACE reads; one entry per CDR3 protein, DNA not given. The sample totals roughly 390,000 distinct CDR3 sequences. This rearrangement joins TRBV3-1 to TRBJ2-5; TCRdb gives TRBD1 as the D gene, but with no DNA this cannot be confirmed. This receptor was identified in a woman in her forties or fifties in good health. The sequencing input was blood T cells: a sorted CD56 or NKG2C T cell subset, CD4+ or CD8+ T cells, or bulk PBMC T cells (not recorded which). This CDR3 is CASSQGVRTVPDLYF.